This TCR beta chain emerged from a study of neurological immune-mediated disorders. A single record per CDR3 protein comes from TCRdb applying MiXCR to the 5' RACE reads. The table records approximately 32,000 distinct CDR3 sequences, roughly 7% of them present only once. This CDR3 contains 13 residues. With 1 base removed from V and 4 bases from J, the gap between germline ends came to 7 bases. There are many counts of this clonotype. Its antigen remains unidentified. Whole-study findings and limits: None of the CDR3 amino acid sequences in expanded clones turned up in more than one subject, which points to private repertoires in all groups. HTLV-1-associated myelopathy led in TCR clonal expansion, while multiple sclerosis ranked lowest, below healthy controls.

Material for sequencing was PBMCs. The chain is built from TRBV12-3 or TRBV12-4 and TRBJ1-1; D unclear. The TCR was taken from a woman between 40 and 50 years old in good health. CDR3 sequence (DNA): TGTGCCAGCAGTTTAGGGTGGGTCACTGAAGCTTTCTTT. Translated: CASSLGWVTEAFF.